The clone carrying this T cell receptor beta chain occurred a few times. The target antigen is unknown. V was shortened by 3 bases and J by 3 bases, with 6 bases between the two germline ends. Germline V gene lookup returns CDR1 MNHEY and CDR2 SMNVEV (reference sequence). This CDR3 region has 12 residues. This sample stems from a study of cytomegalovirus exposure and HLA in healthy donors. Broader study findings: Overall, around 160 TCR beta chains were annotated as cytomegalovirus-associated. The tendency of first-cohort TCR clusters to co-occur in the roughly 130 validation repertoires emerged from a later analysis. As was reported, the classifier diagnosed cytomegalovirus status with high specificity and sensitivity.

TCRdb's copy holds only in-frame clones and misses some; the assay was immunoSEQ multiplex PCR. In the table there are under 150,000 clones, around 88% of which are singletons. The sequence was collected from a woman under 30 in good health and CMV-seropositive. V is TRBV27 and J is TRBJ2-7; weak D call: TRBD1 (5 bases). The sequenced sample was PBMCs. In DNA, the CDR3 is TGTGCCAGCAGTTTTAGGGGCTACGAGCAGTACTTC. This gives the protein CASSFRGYEQYF.